This T cell receptor beta chain was identified during a study of blood T cells in healthy people across ages. Notes on the study in general: Because sorting was not performed, PBMCs prevented conclusive naive versus antigen-experienced comparison. As naive T cell percentage varied, TCR beta diversity correlated strongly with it.

This CDR3 contains 16 residues. Germline CDR1 reads MDHEN; CDR2 reads SYDVKM. The donors, all healthy, were Caucasians living in Russia, aged about 6 to 100. Next came a second PCR, run for roughly 7 to 12 cycles, which used a sample-barcoded 5' primer along with a J-beta primer mix. TCRdb fed the 5' RACE reads into MiXCR, producing one record per CDR3 protein. Among more than 1,400,000 distinct CDR3 sequences, 40% to 50% were seen once, and the ten largest hold roughly 7.7%. Points on this clonotype: Its antigen is unidentified.

The source material was blood. The genes are TRBV28 and TRBJ2-1; 7 bases align to TRBD2. The J call could be wrong; TRBJ2-7 is a better fit for the DNA end. The receptor's source is a woman aged 18-29 years in good health. The CDR3 here is CASILGAAGTYNEQYF. CDR3 nucleotides: TGTGCCAGCATCCTTGGGGCAGCGGGGACCTACAATGAGCAGTACTTC.